This T cell receptor beta chain appears in the sequencing data of a study of breast tumors, draining lymph nodes, adjacent tissues. Study outcomes and limitations: The data were judged consistent with most tumor T cells coming from lymph node and expanding in tumor. Data only fit, rather than demonstrated, lymph node origin of most tumor T cells. Tumor TCR diversity was below lymph nodes but above nontumor tissue.

The germline V gene has CDR1 LGHDT and CDR2 YNNKEL (reference sequence). The ends were cut back, 8 bases at V and 3 bases at J, with 11 bases in the middle. This CDR3 spans 12 amino acids. This clonotype was detected only a few times. Antigen specificity is unknown. This may stem from a read error, because a much larger clone lies one nucleotide away. This CDR3 is missing its conserved last phenylalanine or tryptophan, likely due to a read error. TCRdb reprocessed the multiplex PCR reads with MiXCR, giving one entry per CDR3 protein. In the table there are 180,000 or so distinct CDR3 sequences, approximately 33% of which are singletons. Samples came from axillary lymph nodes draining the breast cancer.

The origin of this receptor is a female donor with breast cancer. Some clones in this sample may be carry-over from other donors' samples. The source material was axillary lymph node tissue. V usage is TRBV3-1 and J usage is TRBJ2-7, with D possibly matching TRBD2 (6 bases). The CDR3 DNA reads TGTGCCAGCGGAGGGACTGACTACGAGCAGTACTCC. The encoded protein is CASGGTDYEQYS.